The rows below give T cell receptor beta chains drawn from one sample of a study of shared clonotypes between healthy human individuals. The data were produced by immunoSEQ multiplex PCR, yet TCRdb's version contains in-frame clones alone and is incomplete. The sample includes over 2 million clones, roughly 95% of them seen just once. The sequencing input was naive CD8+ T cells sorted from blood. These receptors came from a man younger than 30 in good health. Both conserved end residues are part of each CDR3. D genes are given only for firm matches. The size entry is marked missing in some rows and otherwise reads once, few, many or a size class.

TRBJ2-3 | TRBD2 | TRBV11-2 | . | CASSLDRGLAGVGTDTQYF | TGTGCCAGCAGCTTAGATCGGGGGCTAGCGGGAGTTGGCACAGATACGCAGTATTTT
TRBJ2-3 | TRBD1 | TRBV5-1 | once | CASSTGQGEDTQYF | TGCGCCAGCAGCACCGGACAGGGCGAAGATACGCAGTATTTT
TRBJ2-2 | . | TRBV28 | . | CASRPQNTGELFF | TGTGCCAGCAGACCTCAGAACACCGGGGAGCTGTTTTTT
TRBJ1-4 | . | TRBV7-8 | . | CASSLGAQLGEKLFF | TGTGCCAGCAGCTTAGGTGCGCAGCTGGGTGAAAAACTGTTTTTT
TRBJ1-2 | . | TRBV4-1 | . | CASSQEGFESSWGYTF | TGCGCCAGCAGCCAAGAGGGCTTCGAGAGCTCGTGGGGCTACACCTTC
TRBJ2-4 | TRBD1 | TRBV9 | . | CASSPGTGGNIQYF | TGTGCCAGCAGCCCAGGGACAGGGGGAAACATTCAGTACTTC
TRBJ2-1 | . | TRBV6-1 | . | CASRASRTLHNEQFF | TGTGCCAGCAGGGCTAGCAGGACGTTACACAATGAGCAGTTCTTC
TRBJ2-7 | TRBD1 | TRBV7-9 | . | CASSGTGTGDYEQYF | TGTGCCAGCAGCGGAACCGGGACAGGGGATTACGAGCAGTACTTC
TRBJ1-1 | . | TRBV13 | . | CASESQITNTEAFF | TGTGCCAGCGAGTCTCAGATAACGAACACTGAAGCTTTCTTT
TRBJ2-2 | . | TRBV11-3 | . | CASSQGTDANTGELFF | TGTGCCAGCAGTCAAGGGACGGACGCGAACACCGGGGAGCTGTTTTTT
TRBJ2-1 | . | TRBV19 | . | CASSITPSSYNEQFF | TGTGCCAGTAGTATTACACCGAGCTCCTACAATGAGCAGTTCTTC
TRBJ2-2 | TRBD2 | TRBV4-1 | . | CASSPSGANTGELFF | TGCGCCAGCAGTCCGAGCGGGGCTAACACCGGGGAGCTGTTTTTT
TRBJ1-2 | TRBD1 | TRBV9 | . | CASSVDRGSYGYTF | TGTGCCAGCAGCGTGGACAGGGGAAGCTATGGCTACACCTTC
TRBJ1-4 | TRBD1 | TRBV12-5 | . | CASGPLTGGDVESEKLFF | TGTGCTAGTGGTCCCCTTACAGGGGGCGATGTAGAAAGTGAAAAACTGTTTTTT
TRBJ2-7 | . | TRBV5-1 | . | CASSLGQGSYEQYF | TGCGCCAGCAGCTTAGGGCAGGGTTCCTACGAGCAGTACTTC
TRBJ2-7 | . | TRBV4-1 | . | CASSQAGREQYF | TGCGCCAGCAGCCAAGCAGGGAGGGAGCAGTACTTC
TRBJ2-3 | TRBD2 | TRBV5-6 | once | CASRSGGATDTQYF | TGTGCCAGCAGGTCCGGGGGGGCAACAGATACGCAGTATTTT
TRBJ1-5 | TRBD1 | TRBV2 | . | CASISGQGARGPQHF | TGTGCCAGCATATCCGGACAGGGGGCCCGAGGGCCCCAGCATTTT
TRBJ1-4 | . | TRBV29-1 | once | CSGMGEKLFF | TGCAGCGGCATGGGGGAAAAACTGTTTTTT
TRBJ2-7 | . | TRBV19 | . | CASSPGLQGTYEQYF | TGTGCCAGTAGTCCTGGACTACAGGGGACCTACGAGCAGTACTTC
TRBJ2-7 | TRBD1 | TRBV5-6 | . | CASSFSTGGTYEQYF | TGTGCCAGCAGCTTCTCGACAGGGGGAACCTACGAGCAGTACTTC
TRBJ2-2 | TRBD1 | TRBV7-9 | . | CASSRNYRGTGELFF | TGTGCCAGCAGCCGAAACTACAGGGGAACCGGGGAGCTGTTTTTT
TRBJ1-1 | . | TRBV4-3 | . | CASSQDDEGSTEAFF | TGCGCCAGCAGCCAAGATGACGAGGGTTCCACTGAAGCTTTCTTT
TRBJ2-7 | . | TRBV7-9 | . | CASSLEGWGYEQYF | TGTGCCAGCAGCTTAGAGGGGTGGGGTTACGAGCAGTACTTC
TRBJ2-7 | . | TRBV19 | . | CASSLSGTYEQYF | TGTGCCAGTAGTCTCAGTGGAACCTACGAGCAGTACTTC
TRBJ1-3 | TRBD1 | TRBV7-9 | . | CASSLASGGEDTIYF | TGTGCCAGCAGCTTAGCATCAGGGGGCGAGGACACCATATATTTT
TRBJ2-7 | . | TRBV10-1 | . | CASSAGASYEQYF | TGCGCCAGCAGTGCTGGGGCCAGCTACGAGCAGTACTTC